The rows below give T cell receptor beta chains drawn from one sample of a study of cytomegalovirus exposure and HLA in healthy donors. Sequenced by immunoSEQ multiplex PCR; TCRdb stores in-frame clones only, minus some. The data contain over 150,000 clones, roughly 78% of them singletons. Sequenced sample: PBMCs. The origin of the receptors is a man between 35 and 55 years old in good health and CMV-seronegative. Each CDR3 is given with its conserved first and last residue. D genes are given only for firm matches. The size entry is marked missing in some rows and otherwise reads once, few, many or a size class.

J gene,D gene,V gene,clone size,CDR3 protein,CDR3 DNA
TRBJ2-1,TRBD1,TRBV5-1,once,CASSLTRQGAVYNEQFF,TGCGCCAGCAGCTTGACTCGACAGGGGGCGGTCTACAATGAGCAGTTCTTC
TRBJ1-5,-,TRBV7-2,-,CASSPAGRSNQPQHF,TGTGCCAGCAGCCCTGCGGGGCGGAGCAATCAGCCCCAGCATTTT
TRBJ2-7,TRBD1,TRBV27,once,CASSSPTGGQREQYF,TGTGCCAGCAGTTCCCCGACAGGGGGCCAGAGGGAGCAGTACTTC
TRBJ1-2,TRBD1,TRBV5-5,-,CASSLGQGAPDFYGYTF,TGTGCCAGCAGCTTGGGACAGGGGGCCCCCGACTTCTATGGCTACACCTTC
TRBJ2-7,-,TRBV2,few,CALKRGYEQYF,TGTGCCTTGAAAAGGGGCTACGAGCAGTACTTC
TRBJ2-7,-,TRBV9,-,CASSVPGAYEQYF,TGTGCCAGCAGCGTACCGGGAGCCTACGAGCAGTACTTC
TRBJ2-7,-,TRBV19,-,CASSISGTRTYEQYF,TGTGCCAGTAGTATCTCGGGTACACGGACCTACGAGCAGTACTTC
TRBJ2-7,-,TRBV6-6,-,CASSLFPDRYEQYF,TGTGCCAGCAGCCTTTTCCCCGACAGATACGAGCAGTACTTC
TRBJ1-1,-,TRBV19,few,CASSTQVGTEAFF,TGTGCCAGTAGTACCCAGGTTGGGACTGAAGCTTTCTTT
TRBJ2-2,TRBD2,TRBV2,few,CASSGRGLAGGPDGELFF,TGTGCCAGCAGTGGCCGGGGACTAGCGGGAGGGCCGGACGGGGAGCTGTTTTTT
TRBJ2-3,TRBD2,TRBV2,-,CASTDEGLGGDTQYF,TGTGCCAGCACCGACGAGGGACTAGGGGGGGATACGCAGTATTTT
TRBJ1-2,TRBD1,TRBV27,-,CASSLQGAQGYTF,TGTGCCAGCAGTTTACAGGGGGCGCAGGGCTACACCTTC
TRBJ2-7,TRBD2,TRBV11-2,once,CASSFLAEEYEQYF,TGTGCCAGCAGTTTTCTAGCGGAAGAATACGAGCAGTACTTC
TRBJ1-4,TRBD1,TRBV6-5,few,CASSYSRTGHEKLFF,TGTGCCAGCAGTTACTCGAGGACAGGGCATGAAAAACTGTTTTTT
TRBJ2-7,TRBD2,TRBV19,-,CASRVTSGSSYEQYF,TGTGCCAGTAGGGTTACTAGCGGTTCTTCCTACGAGCAGTACTTC
TRBJ2-4,-,TRBV4-3,-,CASSQEAGNSQYF,TGCGCCAGCAGCCAAGAAGCTGGAAACAGTCAGTACTTC